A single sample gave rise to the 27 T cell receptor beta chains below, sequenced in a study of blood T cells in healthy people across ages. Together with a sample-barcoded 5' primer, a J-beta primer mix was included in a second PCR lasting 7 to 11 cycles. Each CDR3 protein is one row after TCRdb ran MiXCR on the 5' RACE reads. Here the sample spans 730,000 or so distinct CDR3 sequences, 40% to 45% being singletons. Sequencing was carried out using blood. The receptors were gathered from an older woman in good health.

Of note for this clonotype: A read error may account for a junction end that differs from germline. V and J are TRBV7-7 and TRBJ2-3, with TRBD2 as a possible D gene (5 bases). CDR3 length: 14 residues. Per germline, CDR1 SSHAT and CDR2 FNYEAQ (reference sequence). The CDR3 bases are TGTGCTAGCAGCTTGGCGGAGCGGACAGATACGCAGTATTTT. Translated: CASSLAERTDTQYF.

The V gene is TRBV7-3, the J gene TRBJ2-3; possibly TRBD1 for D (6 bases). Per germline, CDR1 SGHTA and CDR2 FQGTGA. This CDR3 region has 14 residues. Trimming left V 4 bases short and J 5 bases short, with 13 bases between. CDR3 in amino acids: CASSSSTGRDTQYF. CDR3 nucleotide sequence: TGTGCCAGCAGCTCCTCCACAGGGAGAGATACGCAGTATTTT.

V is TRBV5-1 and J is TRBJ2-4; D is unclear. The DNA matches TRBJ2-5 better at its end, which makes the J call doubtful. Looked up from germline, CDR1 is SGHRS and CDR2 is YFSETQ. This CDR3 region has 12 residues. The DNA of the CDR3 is TGCGCCAGCAGCATCGGCGCAGGGACCCAGTACTTC. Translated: CASSIGAGTQYF.

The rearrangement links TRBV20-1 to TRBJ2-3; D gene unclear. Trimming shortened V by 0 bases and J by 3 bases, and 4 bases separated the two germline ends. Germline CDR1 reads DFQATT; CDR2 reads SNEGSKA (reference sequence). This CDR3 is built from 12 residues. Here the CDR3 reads CSARDQTDTQYF. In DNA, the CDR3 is TGCAGTGCTAGAGATCAAACAGATACGCAGTATTTT.

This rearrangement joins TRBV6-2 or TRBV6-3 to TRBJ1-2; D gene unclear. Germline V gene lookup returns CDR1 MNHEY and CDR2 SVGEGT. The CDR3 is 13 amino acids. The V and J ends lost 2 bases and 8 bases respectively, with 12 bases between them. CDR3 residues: CASSYPTSPGYTF. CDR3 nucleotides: TGTGCCAGCAGTTACCCGACAAGTCCCGGCTACACCTTC.

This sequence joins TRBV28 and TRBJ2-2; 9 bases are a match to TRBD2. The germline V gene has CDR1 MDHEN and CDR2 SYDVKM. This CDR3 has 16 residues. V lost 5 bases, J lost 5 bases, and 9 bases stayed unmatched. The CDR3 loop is CASSIIAGVSTGELFF. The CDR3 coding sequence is TGTGCCAGCAGTATAATAGCGGGAGTCAGTACCGGGGAGCTGTTTTTT.

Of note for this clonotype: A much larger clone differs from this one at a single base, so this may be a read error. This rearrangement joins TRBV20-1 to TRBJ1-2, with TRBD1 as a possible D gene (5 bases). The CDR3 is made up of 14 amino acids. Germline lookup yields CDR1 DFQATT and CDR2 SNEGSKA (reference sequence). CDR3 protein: CNATPRGSNYGYTF. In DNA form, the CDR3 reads TGCAATGCTACCCCAAGGGGTTCTAACTATGGCTACACCTTC.

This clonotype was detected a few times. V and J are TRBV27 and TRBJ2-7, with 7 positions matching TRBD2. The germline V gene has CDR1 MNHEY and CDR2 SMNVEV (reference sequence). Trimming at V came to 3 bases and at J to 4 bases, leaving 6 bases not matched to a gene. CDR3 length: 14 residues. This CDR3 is CASSLAASGYEQYF. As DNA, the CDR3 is TGTGCCAGCAGTTTGGCGGCTAGCGGATACGAGCAGTACTTC.

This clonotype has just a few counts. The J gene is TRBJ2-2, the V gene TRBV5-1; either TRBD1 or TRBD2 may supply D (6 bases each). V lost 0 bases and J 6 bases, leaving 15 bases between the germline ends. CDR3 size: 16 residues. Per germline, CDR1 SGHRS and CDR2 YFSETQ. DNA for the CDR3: TGCGCCAGCAGCTTGGCCGGGGGCGAGGCTGCCGGGGAGCTGTTTTTT. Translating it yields CASSLAGGEAAGELFF.

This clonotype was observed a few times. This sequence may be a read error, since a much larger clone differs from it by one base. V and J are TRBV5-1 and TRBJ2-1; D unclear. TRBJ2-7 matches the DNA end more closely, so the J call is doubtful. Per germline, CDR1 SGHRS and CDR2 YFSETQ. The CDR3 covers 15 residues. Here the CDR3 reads CASSPNSELYNEQYF. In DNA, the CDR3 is TGCGCCAGCAGCCCCAACTCCGAACTCTACAATGAGCAGTACTTC.

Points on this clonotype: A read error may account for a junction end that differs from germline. CDR3 sequence: CASSYYAGASSPPHF. CDR3 coding DNA: TGTGCCAGCAGTTACTATGCAGGGGCGAGTTCACCCCCCCACTTT. The chain carries TRBV6-2 or TRBV6-3 and TRBJ1-6; D is possibly TRBD1 (6 bases). Germline CDR1 is MNHEY and CDR2 is SVGEGT. The CDR3 is made up of 15 amino acids.

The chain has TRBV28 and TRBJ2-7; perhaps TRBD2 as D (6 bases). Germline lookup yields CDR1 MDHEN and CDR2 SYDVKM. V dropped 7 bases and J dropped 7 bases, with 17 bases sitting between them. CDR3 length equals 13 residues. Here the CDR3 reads CASKGGVLLEQYF. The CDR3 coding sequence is TGTGCCAGCAAGGGCGGGGTTCTTTTGGAGCAGTACTTC.

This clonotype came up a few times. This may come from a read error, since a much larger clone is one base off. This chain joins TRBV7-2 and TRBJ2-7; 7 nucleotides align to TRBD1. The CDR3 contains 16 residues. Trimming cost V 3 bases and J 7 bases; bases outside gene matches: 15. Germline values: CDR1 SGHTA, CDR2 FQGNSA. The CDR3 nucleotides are TGTGCCAGCAGCTTCTTGAAAGGGGGCGAATACAATGAGCAGTACTTC. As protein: CASSFLKGGEYNEQYF.

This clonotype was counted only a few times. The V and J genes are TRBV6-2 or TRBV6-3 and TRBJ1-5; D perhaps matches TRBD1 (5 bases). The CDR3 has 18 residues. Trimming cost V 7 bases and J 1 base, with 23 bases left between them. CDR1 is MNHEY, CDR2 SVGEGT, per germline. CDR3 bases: TGTGCCAGCAAAGGGGCAGGCAGGTCTACTGTAAGCAATCAGCCCCAGCATTTT. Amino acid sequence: CASKGAGRSTVSNQPQHF.

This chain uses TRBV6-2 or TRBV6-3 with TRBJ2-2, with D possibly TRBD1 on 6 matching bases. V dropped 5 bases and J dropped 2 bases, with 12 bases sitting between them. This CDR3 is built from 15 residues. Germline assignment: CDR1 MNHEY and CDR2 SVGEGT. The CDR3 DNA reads TGTGCCAGCAGTACCCAGGGGCTTAACACCGGGGAGCTGTTTTTT. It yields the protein CASSTQGLNTGELFF.

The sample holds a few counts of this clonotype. The CDR3 nucleotides read TGTGCCAGCAGCGTCGACAGGGGTAGGGAGACCCAGTACTTC. Translated, it gives CASSVDRGRETQYF. The chain is built from TRBV11-1 and TRBJ2-5; 8 bases match TRBD1. The germline CDR1 and CDR2 sequences are SGHAT and FQDESV (reference sequence). The V and J ends lost 5 bases and 5 bases, in that order; junction bases with no gene match: 7. This CDR3 comprises 14 residues.

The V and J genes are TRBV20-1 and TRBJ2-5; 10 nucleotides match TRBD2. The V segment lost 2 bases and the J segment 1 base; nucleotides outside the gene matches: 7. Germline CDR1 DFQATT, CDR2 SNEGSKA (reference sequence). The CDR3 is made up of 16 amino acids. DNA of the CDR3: TGCAGTGCTAGATTCTTTGGACTAGCGGCCCAAGAGACCCAGTACTTC. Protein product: CSARFFGLAAQETQYF.

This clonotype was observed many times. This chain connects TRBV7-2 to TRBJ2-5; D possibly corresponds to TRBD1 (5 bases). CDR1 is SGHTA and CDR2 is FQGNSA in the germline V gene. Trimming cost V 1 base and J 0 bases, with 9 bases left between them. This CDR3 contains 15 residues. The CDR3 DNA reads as TGTGCCAGCAGCTTAGTTGGGGCCAACCAAGAGACCCAGTACTTC. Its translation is CASSLVGANQETQYF.

In DNA, the CDR3 is TGCAGTGCTAGAGATCTCTCCGGGAGGTCGAGCTCCTACAATGAGCAGTTCTTC. Translated, it gives CSARDLSGRSSSYNEQFF. The chain recombines TRBV20-1 with TRBJ2-1, with 7 nucleotides matching TRBD2. V shed 0 bases and J 0 bases; nucleotides not matched to a gene: 11. CDR1 is DFQATT, CDR2 SNEGSKA, per germline (reference sequence). This CDR3 has 18 amino acids.

CDR3 bases: TGTGCCGGGACCCACGCGGGGCTCTCTTACGAGCAGTACTTC. Its translation: CAGTHAGLSYEQYF. This chain joins TRBV30 and TRBJ2-7; possibly TRBD2 for D (6 bases). With 8 bases removed from V and 4 bases from J, the gap between germline ends came to 21 bases. Germline CDR1 is GTSNPN and CDR2 is SVGIG (reference sequence). The CDR3 consists of 14 residues.

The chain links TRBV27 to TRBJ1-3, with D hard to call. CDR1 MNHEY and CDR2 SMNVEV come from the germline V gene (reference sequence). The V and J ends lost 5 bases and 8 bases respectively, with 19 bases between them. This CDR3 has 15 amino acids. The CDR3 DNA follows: TGTGCCAGCAGTCCCCGGGGAGGGAGGTGGGACACCATATATTTT. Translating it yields CASSPRGGRWDTIYF.

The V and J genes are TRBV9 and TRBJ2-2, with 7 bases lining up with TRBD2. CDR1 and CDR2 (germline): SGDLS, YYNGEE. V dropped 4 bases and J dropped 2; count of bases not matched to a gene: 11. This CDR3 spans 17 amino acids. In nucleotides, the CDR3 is TGTGCCAGCAGCTTTTCGACCGGGACTACCAACACCGGGGAGCTGTTTTTT. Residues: CASSFSTGTTNTGELFF.

CDR3 residues: CASSEGNRGGEKLFF. The CDR3 bases are TGCGCCAGCAGTGAAGGCAACCGAGGAGGTGAAAAACTGTTTTTT. The chain joins TRBV10-1 to TRBJ1-4; D remains unclear. Trimming stripped 3 bases from V and 7 bases from J, with 15 bases between. CDR3 length: 15 residues. The germline V gene has CDR1 WNHNN and CDR2 SYGVQD (reference sequence).

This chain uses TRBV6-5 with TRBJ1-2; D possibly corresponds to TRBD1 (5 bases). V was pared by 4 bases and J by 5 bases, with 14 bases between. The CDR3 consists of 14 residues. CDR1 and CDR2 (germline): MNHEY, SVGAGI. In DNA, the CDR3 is TGTGCCAGCAGTTTATCGGGGGTGATTTATGGCTACACCTTC. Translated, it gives CASSLSGVIYGYTF.

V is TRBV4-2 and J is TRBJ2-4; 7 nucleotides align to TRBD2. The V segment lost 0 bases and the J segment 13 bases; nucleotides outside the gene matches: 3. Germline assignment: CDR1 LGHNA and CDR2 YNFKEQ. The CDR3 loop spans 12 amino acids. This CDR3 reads CASSQDSGGQYF. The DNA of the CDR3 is TGTGCCAGCAGCCAAGATTCCGGGGGGCAGTACTTC.

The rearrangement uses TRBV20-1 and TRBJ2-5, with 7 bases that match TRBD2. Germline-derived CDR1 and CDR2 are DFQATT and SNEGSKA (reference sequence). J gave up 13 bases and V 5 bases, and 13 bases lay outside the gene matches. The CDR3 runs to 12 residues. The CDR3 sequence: CSAQTSSYERYF. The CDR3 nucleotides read TGCAGTGCTCAGACTAGCAGCTACGAGCGGTACTTC.

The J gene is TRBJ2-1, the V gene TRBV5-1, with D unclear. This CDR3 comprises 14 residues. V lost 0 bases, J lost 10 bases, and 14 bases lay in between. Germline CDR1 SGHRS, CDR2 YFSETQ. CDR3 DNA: TGCGCCAGCAGCTTGGTAGGGCTACCGCGGGAGCAGTTCTTC. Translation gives CASSLVGLPREQFF.